This TCR beta chain was sequenced for a study of T cell clonotyping in hematopoietic cell transplantation. Germline V gene lookup returns CDR1 GTSNPN and CDR2 SVGIG (reference sequence). V gave up 2 bases and J gave up 11 bases; unmatched junction bases: 8. The CDR3 spans 14 residues. Some clones are missing from TCRdb's copy, which holds only in-frame ones; the method was immunoSEQ multiplex PCR. The table records 10,000 to 15,000 clones, 70% to 80% of them present only once. Whole-study findings and limits: Pathologically expanded recipient clonotypes increased progressively from day 30 to day 180 as diversity fell. Broader posttransplant TCR repertoire diversity was predicted by graft donor and pretransplant recipient Inverse Simpson Index values.

Of note for this clone: As yet, its antigen is unknown.

This specimen consisted of peripheral blood mononuclear cells, obtained 180 days after allogeneic stem cell transplant. The chain carries TRBV30 and TRBJ1-6; the match to TRBD1 covers 8 bases. The clonotype was recovered from a male patient in his sixties who had an allogeneic stem cell transplant from an unrelated donor, so the T cells may come from the graft donor. Some clones in this sample may be carry-over from other donors' samples. CDR3 loop: CAWSIGDRRTPLHF. For the CDR3, the DNA is TGTGCCTGGAGTATAGGGGACAGGCGGACACCCCTCCACTTT.